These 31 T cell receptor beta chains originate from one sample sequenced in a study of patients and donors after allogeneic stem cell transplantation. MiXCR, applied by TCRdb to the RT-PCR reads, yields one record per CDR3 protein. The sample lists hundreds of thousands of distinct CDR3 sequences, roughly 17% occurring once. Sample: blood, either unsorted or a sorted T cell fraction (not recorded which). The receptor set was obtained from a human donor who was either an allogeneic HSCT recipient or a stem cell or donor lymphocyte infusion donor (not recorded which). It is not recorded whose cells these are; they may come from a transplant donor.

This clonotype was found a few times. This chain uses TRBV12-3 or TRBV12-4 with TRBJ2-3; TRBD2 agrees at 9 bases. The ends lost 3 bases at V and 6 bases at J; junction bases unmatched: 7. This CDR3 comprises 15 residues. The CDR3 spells CASSFGGGAGDTQYF. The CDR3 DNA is TGTGCCAGCAGTTTTGGCGGGGGGGCCGGGGATACGCAGTATTTT.

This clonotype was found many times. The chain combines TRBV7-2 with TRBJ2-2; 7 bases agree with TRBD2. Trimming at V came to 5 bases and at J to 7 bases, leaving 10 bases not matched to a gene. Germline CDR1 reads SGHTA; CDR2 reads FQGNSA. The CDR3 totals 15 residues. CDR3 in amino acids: CASSPSPLANGELFF. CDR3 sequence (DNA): TGTGCCAGCAGCCCCTCCCCACTAGCGAACGGGGAGCTGTTTTTT. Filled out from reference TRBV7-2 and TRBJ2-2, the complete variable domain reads GAGVSQSPSNKVTEKGKDVELRCDPISGHTALYWYRQSLGQGLEFLIYFQGNSAPDKSGLPSDRFSAERTGGSVSTLTIQRTQQEDSAVYLCASSPSPLANGELFFGEGSRLTVL.

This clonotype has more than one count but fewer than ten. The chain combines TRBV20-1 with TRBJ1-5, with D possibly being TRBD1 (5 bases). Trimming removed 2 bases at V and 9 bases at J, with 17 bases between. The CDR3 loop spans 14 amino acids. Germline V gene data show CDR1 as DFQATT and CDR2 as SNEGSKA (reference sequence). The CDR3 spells CSARRALGGLPQHF. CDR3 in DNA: TGCAGTGCTAGAAGGGCGCTTGGGGGACTGCCCCAGCATTTT.

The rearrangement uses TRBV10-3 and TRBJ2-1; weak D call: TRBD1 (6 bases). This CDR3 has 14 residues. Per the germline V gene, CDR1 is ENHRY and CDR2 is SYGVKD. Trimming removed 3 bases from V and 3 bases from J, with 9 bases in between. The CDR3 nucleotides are TGTGCCATCAGTGAAAGGGGACACTACAATGAGCAGTTCTTC. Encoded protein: CAISERGHYNEQFF.

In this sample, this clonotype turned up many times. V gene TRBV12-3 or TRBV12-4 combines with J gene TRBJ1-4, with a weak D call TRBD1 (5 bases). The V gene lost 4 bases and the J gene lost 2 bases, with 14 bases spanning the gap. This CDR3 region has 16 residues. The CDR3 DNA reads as TGTGCCAGCAGTTCCCAGCAGGGTTTGACTAATGAAAAACTGTTTTTT. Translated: CASSSQQGLTNEKLFF.

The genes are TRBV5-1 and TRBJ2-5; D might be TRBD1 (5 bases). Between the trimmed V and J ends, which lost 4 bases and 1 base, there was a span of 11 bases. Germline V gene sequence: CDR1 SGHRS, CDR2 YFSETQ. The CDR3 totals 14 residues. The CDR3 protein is CASSNGHAQETQYF. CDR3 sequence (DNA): TGCGCCAGCAGCAATGGACATGCCCAAGAGACCCAGTACTTC.

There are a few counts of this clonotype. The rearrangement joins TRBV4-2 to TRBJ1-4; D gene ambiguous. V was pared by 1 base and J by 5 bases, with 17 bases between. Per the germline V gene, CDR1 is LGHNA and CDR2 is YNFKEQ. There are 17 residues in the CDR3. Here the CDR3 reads CASSQVEKGWRNEKLFF. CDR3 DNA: TGTGCCAGCAGCCAAGTGGAGAAAGGTTGGAGGAATGAAAAACTGTTTTTT.

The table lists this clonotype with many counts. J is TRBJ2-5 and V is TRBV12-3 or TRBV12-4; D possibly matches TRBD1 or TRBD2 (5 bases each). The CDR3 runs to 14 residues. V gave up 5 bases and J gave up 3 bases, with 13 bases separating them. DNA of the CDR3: TGTGCCAGCAGTCCTCCGGGACGGAAAGAGACCCAGTACTTC. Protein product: CASSPPGRKETQYF.

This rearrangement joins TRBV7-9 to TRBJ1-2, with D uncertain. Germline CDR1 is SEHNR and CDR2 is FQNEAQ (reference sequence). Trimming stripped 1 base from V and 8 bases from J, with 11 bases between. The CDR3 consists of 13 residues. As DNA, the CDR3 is TGTGCCAGCAGCTTAGTAACGGTTCGGGGCTACACCTTC. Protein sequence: CASSLVTVRGYTF.

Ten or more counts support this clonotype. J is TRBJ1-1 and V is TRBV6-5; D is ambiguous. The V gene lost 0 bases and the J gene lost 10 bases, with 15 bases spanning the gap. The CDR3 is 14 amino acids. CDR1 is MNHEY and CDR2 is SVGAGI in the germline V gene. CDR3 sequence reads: CASSYSALPVAAFF. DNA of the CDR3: TGTGCCAGCAGTTACTCGGCGCTCCCGGTCGCAGCTTTCTTT.

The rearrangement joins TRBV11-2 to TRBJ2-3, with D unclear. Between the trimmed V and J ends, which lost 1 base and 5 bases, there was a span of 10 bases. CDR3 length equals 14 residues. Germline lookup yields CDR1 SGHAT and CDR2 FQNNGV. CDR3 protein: CASSLVRVRDTQYF. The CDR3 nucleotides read TGTGCCAGCAGCTTAGTGCGTGTGAGAGATACGCAGTATTTT.

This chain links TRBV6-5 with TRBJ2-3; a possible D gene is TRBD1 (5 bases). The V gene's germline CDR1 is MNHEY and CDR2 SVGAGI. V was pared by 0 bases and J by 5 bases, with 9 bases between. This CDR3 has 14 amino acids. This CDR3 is CASSYSVTGDTQYF. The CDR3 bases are TGTGCCAGCAGTTACTCGGTTACAGGAGATACGCAGTATTTT.

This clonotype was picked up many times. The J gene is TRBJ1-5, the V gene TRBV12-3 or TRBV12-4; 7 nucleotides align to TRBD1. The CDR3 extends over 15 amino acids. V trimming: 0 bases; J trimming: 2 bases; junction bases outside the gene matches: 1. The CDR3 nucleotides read TGTGCCAGCAGTTTAGCCGGACAGGGCAATCAGCCCCAGCATTTT. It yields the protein CASSLAGQGNQPQHF.

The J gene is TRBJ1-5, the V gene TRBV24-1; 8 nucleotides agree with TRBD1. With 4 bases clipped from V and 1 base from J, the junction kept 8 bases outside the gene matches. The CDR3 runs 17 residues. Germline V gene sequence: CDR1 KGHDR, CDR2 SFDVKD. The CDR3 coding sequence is TGTGCCACCAGTGACCCAGGGACAGGTCTAAGCAATCAGCCCCAGCATTTT. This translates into CATSDPGTGLSNQPQHF.

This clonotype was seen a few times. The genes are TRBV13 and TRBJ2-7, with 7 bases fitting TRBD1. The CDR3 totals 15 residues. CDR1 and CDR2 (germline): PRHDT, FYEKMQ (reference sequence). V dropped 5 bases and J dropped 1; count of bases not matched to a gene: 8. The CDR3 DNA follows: TGTGCCAGCAGCCCCGGACAGGCAGCGTCCTACGAGCAGTACTTC. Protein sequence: CASSPGQAASYEQYF.

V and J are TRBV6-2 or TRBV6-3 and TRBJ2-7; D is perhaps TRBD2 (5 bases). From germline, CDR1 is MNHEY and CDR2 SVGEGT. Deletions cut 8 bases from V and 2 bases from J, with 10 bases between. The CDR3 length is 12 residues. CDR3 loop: CASARGTYEQYF. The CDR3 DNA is TGTGCCAGCGCTCGGGGAACCTACGAGCAGTACTTC.

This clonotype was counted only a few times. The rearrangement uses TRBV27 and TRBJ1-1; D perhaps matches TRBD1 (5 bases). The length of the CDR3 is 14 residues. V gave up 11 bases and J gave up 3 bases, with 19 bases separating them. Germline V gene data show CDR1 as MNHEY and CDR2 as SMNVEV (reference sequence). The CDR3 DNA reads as TGTGCCTTACGGGGCCGGGGCAGGGACACTGAAGCTTTCTTT. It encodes CALRGRGRDTEAFF.

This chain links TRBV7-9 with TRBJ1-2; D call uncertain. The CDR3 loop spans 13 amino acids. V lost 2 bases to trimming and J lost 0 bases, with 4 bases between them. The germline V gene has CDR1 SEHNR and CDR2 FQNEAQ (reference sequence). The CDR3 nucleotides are TGTGCCAGCAGCTTACAGTCTAACTATGGCTACACCTTC. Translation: CASSLQSNYGYTF. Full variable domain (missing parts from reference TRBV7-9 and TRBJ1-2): DTGVSQNPRHKITKRGQNVTFRCDPISEHNRLYWYRQTLGQGPEFLTYFQNEAQLEKSRLLSDRFSAERPKGSFSTLEIQRTEQGDSAMYLCASSLQSNYGYTFGSGTRLTVV.

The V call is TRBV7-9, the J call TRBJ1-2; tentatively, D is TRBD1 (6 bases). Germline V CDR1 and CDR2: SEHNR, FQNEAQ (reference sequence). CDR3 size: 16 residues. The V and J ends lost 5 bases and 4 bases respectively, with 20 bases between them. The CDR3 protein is CASSLPPYRAFYGYTF. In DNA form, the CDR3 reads TGTGCCAGCAGCCTTCCGCCGTACAGGGCTTTCTATGGCTACACCTTC.

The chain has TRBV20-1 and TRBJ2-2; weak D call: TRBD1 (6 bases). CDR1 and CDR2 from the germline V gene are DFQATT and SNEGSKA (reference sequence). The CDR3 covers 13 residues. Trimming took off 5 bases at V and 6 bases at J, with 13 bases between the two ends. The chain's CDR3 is CSADNTGSGELFF. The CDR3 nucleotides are TGCAGTGCTGATAATACAGGGTCCGGGGAGCTGTTTTTT.

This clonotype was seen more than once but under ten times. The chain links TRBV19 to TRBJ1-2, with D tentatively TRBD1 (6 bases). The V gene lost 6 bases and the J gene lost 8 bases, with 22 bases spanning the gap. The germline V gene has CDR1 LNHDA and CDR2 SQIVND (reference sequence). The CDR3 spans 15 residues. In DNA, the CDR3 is TGTGCCAGTAGCCCTCCCGGGGGGGGGGCAAGCGGCTACACCTTC. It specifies CASSPPGGGASGYTF.

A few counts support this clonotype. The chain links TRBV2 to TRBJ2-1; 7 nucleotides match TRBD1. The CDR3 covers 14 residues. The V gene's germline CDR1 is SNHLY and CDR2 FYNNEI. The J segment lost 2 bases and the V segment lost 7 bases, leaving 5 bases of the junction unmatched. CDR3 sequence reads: CASILGQPYNEQFF. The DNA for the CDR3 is TGTGCCAGCATACTGGGACAGCCCTACAATGAGCAGTTCTTC.

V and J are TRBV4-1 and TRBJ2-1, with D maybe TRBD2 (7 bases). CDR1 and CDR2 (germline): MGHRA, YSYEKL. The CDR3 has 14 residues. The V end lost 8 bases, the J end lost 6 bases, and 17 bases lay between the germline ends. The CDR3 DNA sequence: TGCGCCAGCGGACTAGGGGGGGGCAGCAATGAGCAGTTCTTC. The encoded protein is CASGLGGGSNEQFF.

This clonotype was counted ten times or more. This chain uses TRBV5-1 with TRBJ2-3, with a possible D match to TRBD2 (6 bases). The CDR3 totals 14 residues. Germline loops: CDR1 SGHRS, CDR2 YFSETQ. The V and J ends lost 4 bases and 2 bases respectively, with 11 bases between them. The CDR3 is CASSIGDSTDTQYF. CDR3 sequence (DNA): TGCGCCAGCAGCATAGGGGACTCCACAGATACGCAGTATTTT. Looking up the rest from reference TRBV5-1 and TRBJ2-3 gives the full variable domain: KAGVTQTPRYLIKTRGQQVTLSCSPISGHRSVSWYQQTPGQGLQFLFEYFSETQRNKGNFPGRFSGRQFSNSRSEMNVSTLELGDSALYLCASSIGDSTDTQYFGPGTRLTVL.

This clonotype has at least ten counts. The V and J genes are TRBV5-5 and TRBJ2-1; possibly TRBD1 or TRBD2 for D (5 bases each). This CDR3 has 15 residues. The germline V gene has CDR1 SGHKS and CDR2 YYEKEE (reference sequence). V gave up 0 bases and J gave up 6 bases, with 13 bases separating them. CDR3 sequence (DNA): TGTGCCAGCAGCTTGGTCGGGGCGTCTGGCAATGAGCAGTTCTTC. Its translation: CASSLVGASGNEQFF.

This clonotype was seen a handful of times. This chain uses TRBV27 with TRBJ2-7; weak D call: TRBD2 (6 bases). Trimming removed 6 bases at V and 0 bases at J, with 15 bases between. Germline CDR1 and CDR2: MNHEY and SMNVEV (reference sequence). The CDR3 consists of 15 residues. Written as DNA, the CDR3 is TGTGCCAGCAGATTTTTGGAGGGGAACTCCTACGAGCAGTACTTC. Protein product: CASRFLEGNSYEQYF.

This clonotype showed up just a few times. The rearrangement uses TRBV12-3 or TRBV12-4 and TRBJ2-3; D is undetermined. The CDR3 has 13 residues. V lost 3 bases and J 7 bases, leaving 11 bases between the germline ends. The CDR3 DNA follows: TGTGCCAGCAGTTTCCCCGCTGTGAATACGCAGTATTTT. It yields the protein CASSFPAVNTQYF.

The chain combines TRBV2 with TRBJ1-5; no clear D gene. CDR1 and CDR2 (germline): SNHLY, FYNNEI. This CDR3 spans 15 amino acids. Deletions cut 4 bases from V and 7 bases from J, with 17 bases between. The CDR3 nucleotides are TGTGCCAGCAGTGTGGTAAGGGAAGTCAGACAGCCCCAGCATTTT. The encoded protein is CASSVVREVRQPQHF. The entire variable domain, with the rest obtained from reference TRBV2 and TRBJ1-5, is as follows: EPEVTQTPSHQVTQMGQEVILRCVPISNHLYFYWYRQILGQKVEFLVSFYNNEISEKSEIFDDQFSVERPDGSNFTLKIRSTKLEDSAMYFCASSVVREVRQPQHFGDGTRLSIL.

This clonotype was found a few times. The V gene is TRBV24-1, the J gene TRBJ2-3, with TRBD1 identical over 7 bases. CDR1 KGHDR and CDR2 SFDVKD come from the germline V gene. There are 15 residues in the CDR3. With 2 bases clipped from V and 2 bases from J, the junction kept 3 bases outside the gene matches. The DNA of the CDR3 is TGTGCCACCAGTGATTCGGACAGGTACACAGATACGCAGTATTTT. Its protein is CATSDSDRYTDTQYF.

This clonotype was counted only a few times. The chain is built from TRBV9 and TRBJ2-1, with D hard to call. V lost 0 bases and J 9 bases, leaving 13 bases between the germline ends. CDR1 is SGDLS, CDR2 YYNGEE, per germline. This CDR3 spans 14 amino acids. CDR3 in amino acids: CASSVGPPVAEQFF. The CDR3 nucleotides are TGTGCCAGCAGCGTAGGACCCCCGGTAGCTGAGCAGTTCTTC. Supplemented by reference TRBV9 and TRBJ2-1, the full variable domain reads DSGVTQTPKHLITATGQRVTLRCSPRSGDLSVYWYQQSLDQGLQFLIQYYNGEERAKGNILERFSAQQFPDLHSELNLSSLELGDSALYFCASSVGPPVAEQFFGPGTRLTVL.

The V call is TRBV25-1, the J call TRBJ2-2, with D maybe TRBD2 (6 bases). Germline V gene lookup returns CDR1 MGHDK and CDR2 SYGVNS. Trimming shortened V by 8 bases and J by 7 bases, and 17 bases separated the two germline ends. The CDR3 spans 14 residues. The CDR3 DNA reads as TGTGCCAGCGGGGGACCACGGCGGGGCGGGGAGCTGTTTTTT. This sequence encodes CASGGPRRGGELFF.